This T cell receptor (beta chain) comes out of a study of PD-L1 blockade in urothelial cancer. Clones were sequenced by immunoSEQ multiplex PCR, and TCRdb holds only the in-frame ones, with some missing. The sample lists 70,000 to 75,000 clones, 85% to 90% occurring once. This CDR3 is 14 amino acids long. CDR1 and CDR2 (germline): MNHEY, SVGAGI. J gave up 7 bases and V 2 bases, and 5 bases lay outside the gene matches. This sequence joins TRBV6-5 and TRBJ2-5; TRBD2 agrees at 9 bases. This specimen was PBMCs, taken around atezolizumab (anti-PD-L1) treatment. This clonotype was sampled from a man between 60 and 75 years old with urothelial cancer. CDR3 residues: CASSYIAGEGTQYF. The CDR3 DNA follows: TGTGCCAGCAGTTACATAGCGGGAGAAGGGACCCAGTACTTC.